This TCR beta chain was recovered during a study of blood T cell repertoires in COVID-19. About the study: Italy, Spain and the United States were the sources of the convalescent and acute COVID-19 samples. PBMCs, B-cell-depleted T cells, or T cells provided the cDNA or gDNA that made up the material.

The CDR3 extends over 16 amino acids. CDR1 and CDR2 (germline): SGHTA, FQGNSA. V lost 2 bases, J lost 7 bases, and 7 bases stayed unmatched. Repertoires were generated with immunoSEQ multiplex PCR, while TCRdb's copy carries only in-frame clones and drops some. The profile covers some 87,000 clones, with 84% appearing a single time and more than 20% taken by the ten largest. This receptor was obtained from a human donor in a cohort sampled during active COVID-19. This sequence joins TRBV7-2 and TRBJ2-2; 10 nucleotides line up with TRBD2. Specimen: peripheral blood. The CDR3 nucleotides read TGTGCCAGCAGCTTATCTAGCGGGGGTTTGGGCGGGGAGCTGTTTTTT. This encodes CASSLSSGGLGGELFF.